The 8 T cell receptor beta chains below were found in one sample sequenced in a study of cytomegalovirus exposure and HLA in healthy donors. The PCR ran on 60 Vbeta and 13 Jbeta primers. Using immunoSEQ multiplex PCR, the repertoire was profiled, and TCRdb retains in-frame clones only, with some absent. The top ten clones hold 20% to 25% of a sample with 75,000 or so clones, approximately 74% of them seen once. What was sequenced was PBMCs. All receptors come from a young woman in good health and CMV-seropositive.

A few counts support this clone. V gene TRBV10-1 combines with J gene TRBJ2-1; 11 nucleotides agree with TRBD2. V was pared by 2 bases and J by 9 bases, with 0 bases of the junction left unmatched. Germline V CDR1 and CDR2: WNHNN, SYGVQD (reference sequence). The CDR3 sequence is 13 residues long. The CDR3, as DNA: TGCGCCAGCAGTGAGCTAGCGGGAGGTGAGCAGTTCTTC. Translating it yields CASSELAGGEQFF.

The rearrangement links TRBV6-5 to TRBJ2-1; D not resolved. The CDR3 length is 15 residues. CDR1 is MNHEY and CDR2 is SVGAGI in the germline V gene. V was trimmed by 2 bases and J by 7 bases, leaving 15 bases between them. CDR3: CASSYRGGVVNEQFF. The CDR3 bases are TGTGCCAGCAGTTACAGAGGCGGTGTGGTGAATGAGCAGTTCTTC.

The gene calls are TRBV30 and TRBJ1-2, with D hard to call. The CDR3 has 12 amino acids. Between the trimmed V and J ends, which lost 0 bases and 5 bases, there was a span of 7 bases. Looked up from germline, CDR1 is GTSNPN and CDR2 is SVGIG (reference sequence). CDR3 coding DNA: TGTGCCTGGAGTGTAGCGGGATATGGCTACACCTTC. It is translated as CAWSVAGYGYTF. Looking up the rest from reference TRBV30 and TRBJ1-2 gives the full variable domain: SQTIHQWPATLVQPVGSPLSLECTVEGTSNPNLYWYRQAAGRGLQLLFYSVGIGQISSEVPQNLSASRPQDRQFILSSKKLLLSDSGFYLCAWSVAGYGYTFGSGTRLTVV.

This clone was picked up one time. The chain is built from TRBV9 and TRBJ2-1, with 8 bases that match TRBD1. J gave up 8 bases and V 0 bases, and 10 bases lay outside the gene matches. The V gene's germline CDR1 is SGDLS and CDR2 YYNGEE. This CDR3 spans 16 amino acids. CDR3 DNA: TGTGCCAGCAGCGTAGAAGGTGCAGGGGGCTTGGATGAGCAGTTCTTC. This sequence encodes CASSVEGAGGLDEQFF.

This chain uses TRBV28 with TRBJ1-2; tentative D call: TRBD1 (6 bases). This CDR3 spans 15 amino acids. Germline V gene sequence: CDR1 MDHEN, CDR2 SYDVKM. V lost 2 bases and J lost 7, with 17 bases in between. CDR3 sequence reads: CASSLNARGIRGYTF. CDR3 nucleotides: TGTGCCAGCAGTTTAAATGCCAGGGGTATCCGTGGCTACACCTTC.

The chain joins TRBV6-1 to TRBJ2-7; D may be TRBD2 (5 bases). V shed 7 bases and J shed 4 bases, with 20 bases lying between them. This CDR3 has 15 amino acids. Per the germline V gene, CDR1 is MNHNS and CDR2 is SASEGT. The CDR3 sequence: CASIRSGRSSYEQYF. The CDR3 DNA is TGTGCCAGCATCCGGAGCGGCAGAAGCTCGTACGAGCAGTACTTC.

The chain carries TRBV6-1 and TRBJ2-4; 11 bases line up with TRBD2. The CDR3 runs 14 residues. The junction had 9 bases not matched to a gene; V was cut back by 6 bases and J by 11 bases. Germline V lookup: CDR1 MNHNS, CDR2 SASEGT. DNA for the CDR3: TGTGCCAGCAGACCCGGGACTAGCGGTCAGGTTCAGTACTTC. Its protein product is CASRPGTSGQVQYF.

CDR3 residues: CASSQGPGGTSVQETQYF. CDR3 DNA: TGCGCCAGCAGCCAAGGGCCCGGAGGCACTAGCGTCCAAGAGACCCAGTACTTC. This chain uses TRBV4-1 with TRBJ2-5; 7 bases align to TRBD2. Germline CDR1 MGHRA, CDR2 YSYEKL. Trimming took 1 base from V and 1 from J; bases not matched to a gene: 12. This CDR3 is built from 18 residues.